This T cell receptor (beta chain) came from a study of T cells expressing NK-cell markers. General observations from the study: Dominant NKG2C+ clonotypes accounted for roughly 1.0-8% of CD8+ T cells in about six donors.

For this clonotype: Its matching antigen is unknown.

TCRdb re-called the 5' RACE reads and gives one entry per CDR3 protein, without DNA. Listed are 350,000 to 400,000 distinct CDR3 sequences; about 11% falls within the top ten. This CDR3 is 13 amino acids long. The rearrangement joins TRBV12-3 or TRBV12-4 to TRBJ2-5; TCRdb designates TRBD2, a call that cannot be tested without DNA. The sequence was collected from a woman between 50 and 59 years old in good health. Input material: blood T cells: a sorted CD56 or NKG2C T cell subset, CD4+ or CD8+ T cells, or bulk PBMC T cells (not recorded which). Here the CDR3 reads CASSSSGGETQYF.